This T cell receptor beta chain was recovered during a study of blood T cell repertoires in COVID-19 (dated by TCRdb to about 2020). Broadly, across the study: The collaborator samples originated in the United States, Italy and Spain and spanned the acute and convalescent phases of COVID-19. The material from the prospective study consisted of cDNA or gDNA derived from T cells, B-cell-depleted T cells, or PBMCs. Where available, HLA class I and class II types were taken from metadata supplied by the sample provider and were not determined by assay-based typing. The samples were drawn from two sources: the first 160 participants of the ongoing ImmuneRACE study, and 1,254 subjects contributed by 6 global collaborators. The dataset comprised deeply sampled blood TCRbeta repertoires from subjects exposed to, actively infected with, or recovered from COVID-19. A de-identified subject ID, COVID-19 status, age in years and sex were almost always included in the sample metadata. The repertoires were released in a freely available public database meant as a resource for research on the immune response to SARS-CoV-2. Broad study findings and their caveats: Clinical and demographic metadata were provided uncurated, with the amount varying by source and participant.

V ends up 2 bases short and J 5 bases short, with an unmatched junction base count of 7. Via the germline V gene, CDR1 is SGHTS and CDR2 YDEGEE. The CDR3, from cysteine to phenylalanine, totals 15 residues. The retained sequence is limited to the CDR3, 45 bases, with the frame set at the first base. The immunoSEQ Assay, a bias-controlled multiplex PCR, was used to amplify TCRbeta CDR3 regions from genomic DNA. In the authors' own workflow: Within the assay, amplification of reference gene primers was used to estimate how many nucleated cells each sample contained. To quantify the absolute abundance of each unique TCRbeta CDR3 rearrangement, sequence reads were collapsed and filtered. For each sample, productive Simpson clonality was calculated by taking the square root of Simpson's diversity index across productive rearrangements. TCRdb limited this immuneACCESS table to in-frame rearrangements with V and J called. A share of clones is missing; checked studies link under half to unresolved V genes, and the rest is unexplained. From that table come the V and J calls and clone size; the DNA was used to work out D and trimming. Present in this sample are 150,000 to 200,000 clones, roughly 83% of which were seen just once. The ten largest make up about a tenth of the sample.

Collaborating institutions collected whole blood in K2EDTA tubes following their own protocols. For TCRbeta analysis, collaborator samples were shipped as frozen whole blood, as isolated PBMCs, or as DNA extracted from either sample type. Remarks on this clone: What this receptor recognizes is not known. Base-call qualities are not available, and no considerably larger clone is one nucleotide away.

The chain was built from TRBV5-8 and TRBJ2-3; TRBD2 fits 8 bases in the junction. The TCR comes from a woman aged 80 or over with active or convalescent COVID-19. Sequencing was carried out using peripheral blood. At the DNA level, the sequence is TGTGCCAGCAGCTTAGCGGGGGAAGTGGGAGATACGCAGTATTTT. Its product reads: CASSLAGEVGDTQYF.